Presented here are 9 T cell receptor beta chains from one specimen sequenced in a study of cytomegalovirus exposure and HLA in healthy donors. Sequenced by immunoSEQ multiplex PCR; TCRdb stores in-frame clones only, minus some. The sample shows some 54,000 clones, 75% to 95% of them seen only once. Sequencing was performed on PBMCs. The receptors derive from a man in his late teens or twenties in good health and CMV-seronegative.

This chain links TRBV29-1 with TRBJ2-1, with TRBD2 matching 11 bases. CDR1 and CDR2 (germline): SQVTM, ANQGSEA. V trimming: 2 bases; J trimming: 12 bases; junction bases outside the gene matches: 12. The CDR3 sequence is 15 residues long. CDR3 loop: CSVEPRLAGPLGQFF. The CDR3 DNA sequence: TGCAGCGTTGAACCCCGACTAGCGGGGCCGTTGGGGCAGTTCTTC.

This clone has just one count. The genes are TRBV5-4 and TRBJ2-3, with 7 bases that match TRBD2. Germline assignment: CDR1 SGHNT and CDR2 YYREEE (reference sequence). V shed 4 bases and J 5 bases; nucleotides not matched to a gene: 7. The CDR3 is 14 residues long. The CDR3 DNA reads TGTGCCAGCAGCGCTCGGGTAGCGGGAGATACGCAGTATTTT. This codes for CASSARVAGDTQYF.

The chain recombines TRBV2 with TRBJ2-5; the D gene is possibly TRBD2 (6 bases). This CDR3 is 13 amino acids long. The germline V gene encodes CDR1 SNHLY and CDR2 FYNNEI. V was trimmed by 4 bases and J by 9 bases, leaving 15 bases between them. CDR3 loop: CASSVGTTRAQYF. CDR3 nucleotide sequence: TGTGCCAGCAGTGTAGGGACGACTAGAGCCCAGTACTTC.

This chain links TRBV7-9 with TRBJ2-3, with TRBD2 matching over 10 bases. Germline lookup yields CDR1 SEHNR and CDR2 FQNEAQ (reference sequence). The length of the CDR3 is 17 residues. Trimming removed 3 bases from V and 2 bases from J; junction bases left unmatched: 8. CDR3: CASSFSGTSVPTDTQYF. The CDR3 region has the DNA TGTGCCAGCAGCTTTTCCGGGACTAGCGTGCCCACAGATACGCAGTATTTT.

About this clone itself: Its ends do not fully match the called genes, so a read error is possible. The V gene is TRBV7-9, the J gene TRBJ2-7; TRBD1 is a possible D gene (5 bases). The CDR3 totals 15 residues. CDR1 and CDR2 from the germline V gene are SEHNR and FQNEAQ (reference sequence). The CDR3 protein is CASGLAYTDTYEQYF. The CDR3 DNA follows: TGTGCCAGCGGCTTAGCATACACGGACACCTACGAGCAGTACTTC. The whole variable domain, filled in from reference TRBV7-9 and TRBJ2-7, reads DTGVSQNPRHKITKRGQNVTFRCDPISEHNRLYWYRQTLGQGPEFLTYFQNEAQLEKSRLLSDRFSAERPKGSFSTLEIQRTEQGDSAMYLCASGLAYTDTYEQYFGPGTRLTVT.

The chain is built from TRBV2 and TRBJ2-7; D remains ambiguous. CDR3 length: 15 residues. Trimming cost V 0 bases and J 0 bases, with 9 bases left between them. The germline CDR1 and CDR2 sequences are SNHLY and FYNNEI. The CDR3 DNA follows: TGTGCCAGCAGTGAAGCGGCCGATACCTCCTACGAGCAGTACTTC. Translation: CASSEAADTSYEQYF.

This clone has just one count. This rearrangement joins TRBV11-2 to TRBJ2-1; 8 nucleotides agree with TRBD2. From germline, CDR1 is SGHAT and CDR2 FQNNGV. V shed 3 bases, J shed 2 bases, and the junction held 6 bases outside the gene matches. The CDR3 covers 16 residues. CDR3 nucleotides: TGTGCCAGCAGCTTGCGCAGCGGGAGTACCTACAATGAGCAGTTCTTC. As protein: CASSLRSGSTYNEQFF.

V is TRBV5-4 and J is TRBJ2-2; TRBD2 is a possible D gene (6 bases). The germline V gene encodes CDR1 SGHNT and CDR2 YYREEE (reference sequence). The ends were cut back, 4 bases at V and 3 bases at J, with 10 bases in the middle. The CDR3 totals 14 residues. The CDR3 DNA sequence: TGTGCCAGCAGCCGGGGACTCGACACCGGGGAGCTGTTTTTT. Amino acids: CASSRGLDTGELFF.

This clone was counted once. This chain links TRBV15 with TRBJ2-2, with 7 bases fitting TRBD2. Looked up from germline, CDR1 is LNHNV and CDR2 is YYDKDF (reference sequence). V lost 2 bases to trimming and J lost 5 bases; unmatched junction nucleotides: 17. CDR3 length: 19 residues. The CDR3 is CATSRTGYGWEGFTGELFF. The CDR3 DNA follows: TGTGCCACCAGCAGAACAGGCTACGGGTGGGAGGGGTTTACCGGGGAGCTGTTTTTT.